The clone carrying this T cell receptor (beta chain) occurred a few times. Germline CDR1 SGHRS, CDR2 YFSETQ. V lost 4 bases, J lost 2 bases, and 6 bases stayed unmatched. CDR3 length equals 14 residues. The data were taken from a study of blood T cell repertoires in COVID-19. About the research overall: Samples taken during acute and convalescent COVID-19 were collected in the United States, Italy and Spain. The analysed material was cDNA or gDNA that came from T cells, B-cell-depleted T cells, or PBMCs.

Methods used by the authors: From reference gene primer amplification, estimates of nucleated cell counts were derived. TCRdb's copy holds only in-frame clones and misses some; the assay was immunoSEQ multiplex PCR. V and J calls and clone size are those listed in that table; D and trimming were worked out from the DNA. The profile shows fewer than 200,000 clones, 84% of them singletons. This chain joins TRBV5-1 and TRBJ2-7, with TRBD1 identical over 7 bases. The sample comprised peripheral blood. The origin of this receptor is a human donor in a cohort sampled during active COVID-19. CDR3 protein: CASSAGDSPYEQYF. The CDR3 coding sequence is TGCGCCAGCAGCGCTGGGGACAGCCCCTACGAGCAGTACTTC.